This T cell receptor (beta chain) emerged from a study of glioma-infiltrating T cells after dendritic cell vaccination. Study at large: Dendritic cell vaccination trial patients had either newly diagnosed or recurrent glioblastoma. Autologous tumor lysate was loaded overnight onto monocyte-derived dendritic cells grown seven days with IL-4 and GM-CSF. Study outcomes and limitations: Higher pretreatment TIL content predicted longer progression-free time and survival. Complete blood and tumor specimen sets were limited to few patients.

TCRdb's table, derived via immunoSEQ multiplex PCR, lists solely in-frame clones and lacks some. The sample contains about 76,000 clones, around 86% of which appear only once. On this clone itself: Its antigen remains unknown.

Germline values: CDR1 MGHRA, CDR2 YSYEKL. This CDR3 is built from 16 residues. The V segment lost 2 bases and the J segment 7 bases; nucleotides outside the gene matches: 12. The time point denotes: after dendritic cell vaccination, including at tumor progression/relapse. The chain links TRBV4-1 to TRBJ2-7, with TRBD1 matching over 9 bases. This sample comprised blood, obtained after dendritic cell vaccination. This clonotype was obtained from a human donor with glioblastoma. Here the CDR3 DNA reads TGCGCCAGCAGCCAAAGGGAGGGACAGGGTTCGGGGGAGCAGTACTTC. It encodes CASSQREGQGSGEQYF.